Listed below are T cell receptor beta chains from one sample, sequenced in a study of breast tumors, draining lymph nodes, adjacent tissues. TCRdb re-called the multiplex PCR reads through MiXCR, storing one row per CDR3 protein. This table has approximately 150,000 distinct CDR3 sequences, 30% to 35% appearing once. Material: axillary lymph node tissue. The receptors were gathered from a female donor with breast cancer. Some clones in this sample may be carry-over from other donors' samples. The CDR3 runs from the conserved cysteine through the conserved F or W. A D gene is named only where the DNA matches it firmly. Only some rows state a clone size, as once, few, many or a class for expanded clones.

clone size	J gene	D gene	V gene	CDR3 protein	CDR3 DNA
few	TRBJ1-2	.	TRBV28	CASSFISAASNYGYTF	TGTGCCAGCAGTTTCATTTCTGCAGCGTCTAACTATGGCTACACCTTC
many	TRBJ2-5	.	TRBV6-2/TRBV6-3	CASSYGGTQYF	TGTGCCAGCAGTTACGGGGGGACCCAGTACTTC
many	TRBJ1-2	.	TRBV19	CASSIFADAYGYTF	TGTGCCAGTAGTATTTTCGCGGATGCCTATGGCTACACCTTC
many	TRBJ1-4	.	TRBV5-1	CASSPGRGADLDNEKLFF	TGCGCCAGCAGCCCAGGTCGGGGGGCCGACCTTGATAATGAAAAACTGTTTTTT
many	TRBJ2-3	.	TRBV6-2/TRBV6-3	CASIDAGDTQYF	TGTGCCAGTATTGACGCGGGAGATACGCAGTATTTT
many	TRBJ1-4	.	TRBV30	CAWSGWGRNEKLFF	TGTGCCTGGAGTGGATGGGGGCGCAATGAAAAACTGTTTTTT
many	TRBJ2-3	.	TRBV6-5	CASSYDPVAGSDTQYF	TGTGCCAGCAGTTACGACCCCGTGGCGGGGTCAGATACGCAGTATTTT
many	TRBJ1-2	.	TRBV3-2	CASSNLRGRGYTF	TGTGCCAGCAGCAATCTCCGCGGACGTGGCTACACCTTC
.	TRBJ1-6	.	TRBV9	CASSAGGPSPHNSPLHF	TGTGCCAGCAGCGCCGGGGGCCCCAGCCCCCATAATTCACCCCTCCACTTT
.	TRBJ2-6	TRBD1	TRBV5-1	CASSNSGTGLTF	TGCGCCAGCAGCAACTCCGGGACAGGGTTGACTTTC
.	TRBJ2-1	TRBD2	TRBV2	CASSELRTSGYYNEQFF	TGTGCCAGCAGTGAACTTAGGACTAGCGGGTACTACAATGAGCAGTTCTTC
many	TRBJ1-2	TRBD1	TRBV19	CASSIGTGGPGGYTF	TGTGCCAGTAGTATCGGGACAGGGGGGCCCGGTGGCTACACCTTC
many	TRBJ2-1	TRBD1	TRBV6-1	CASRDRGVSNEQFF	TGTGCCAGCAGGGACAGGGGAGTCTCCAATGAGCAGTTCTTC
many	TRBJ1-2	.	TRBV19	CASTQRGRRDGYTF	TGTGCCAGTACCCAGAGGGGTCGCAGGGATGGCTACACCTTC
many	TRBJ1-5	.	TRBV12-3/TRBV12-4	CASRQWGYNQPQHF	TGTGCCAGCAGACAATGGGGGTACAATCAGCCCCAGCATTTT
many	TRBJ1-2	.	TRBV4-2	CASSQTRTDYGYTF	TGTGCCAGCAGCCAGACTCGGACGGACTATGGCTACACCTTC